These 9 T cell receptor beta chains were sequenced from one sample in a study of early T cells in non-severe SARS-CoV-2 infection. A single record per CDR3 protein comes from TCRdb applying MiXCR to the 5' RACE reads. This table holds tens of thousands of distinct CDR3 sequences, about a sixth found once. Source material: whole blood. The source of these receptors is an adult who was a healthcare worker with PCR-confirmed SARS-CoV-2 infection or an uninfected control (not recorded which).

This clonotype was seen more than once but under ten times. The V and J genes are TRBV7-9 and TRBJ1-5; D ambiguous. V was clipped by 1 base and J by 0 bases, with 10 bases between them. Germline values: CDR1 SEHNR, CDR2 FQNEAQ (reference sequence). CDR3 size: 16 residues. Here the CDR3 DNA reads TGTGCCAGCAGCTTAGGCTCCGGGTCTAGCAATCAGCCCCAGCATTTT. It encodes CASSLGSGSSNQPQHF.

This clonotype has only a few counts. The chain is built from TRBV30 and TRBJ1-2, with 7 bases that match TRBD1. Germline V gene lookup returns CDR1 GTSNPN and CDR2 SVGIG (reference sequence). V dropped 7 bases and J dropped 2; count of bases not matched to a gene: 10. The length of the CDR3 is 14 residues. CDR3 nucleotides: TGTGCCTCTCCGGGACAGCAAGCAAACTATGGCTACACCTTC. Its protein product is CASPGQQANYGYTF.

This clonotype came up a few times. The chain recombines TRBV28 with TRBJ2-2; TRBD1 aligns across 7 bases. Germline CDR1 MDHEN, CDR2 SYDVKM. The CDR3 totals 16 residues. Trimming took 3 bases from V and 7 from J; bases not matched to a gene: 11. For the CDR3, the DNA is TGTGCCAGCAGTTTGGATGGGACAGCTTTGATCGGGGAGCTGTTTTTT. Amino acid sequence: CASSLDGTALIGELFF.

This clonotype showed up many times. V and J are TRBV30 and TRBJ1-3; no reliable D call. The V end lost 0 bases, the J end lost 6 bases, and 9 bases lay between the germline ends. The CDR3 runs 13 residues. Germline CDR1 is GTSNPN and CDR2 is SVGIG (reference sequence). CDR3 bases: TGTGCCTGGAGTGTAGTCTGGGAAAACACCATATATTTT. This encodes CAWSVVWENTIYF. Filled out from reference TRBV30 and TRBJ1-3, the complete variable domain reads SQTIHQWPATLVQPVGSPLSLECTVEGTSNPNLYWYRQAAGRGLQLLFYSVGIGQISSEVPQNLSASRPQDRQFILSSKKLLLSDSGFYLCAWSVVWENTIYFGEGSWLTVV.

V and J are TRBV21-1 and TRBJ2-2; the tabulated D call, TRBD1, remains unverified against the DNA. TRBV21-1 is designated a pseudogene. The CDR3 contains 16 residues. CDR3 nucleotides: TGTGCCAGCAGCACTGAGGACAAACCGAACACCGGGGAGCTGTTTTTT. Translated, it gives CASSTEDKPNTGELFF.

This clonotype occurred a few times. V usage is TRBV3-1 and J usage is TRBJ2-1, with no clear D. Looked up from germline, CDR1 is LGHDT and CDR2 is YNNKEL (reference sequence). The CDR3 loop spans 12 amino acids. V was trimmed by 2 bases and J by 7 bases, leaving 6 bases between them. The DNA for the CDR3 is TGTGCCAGCAGCCAATTTGGGAATGAGCAGTTCTTC. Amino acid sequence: CASSQFGNEQFF.

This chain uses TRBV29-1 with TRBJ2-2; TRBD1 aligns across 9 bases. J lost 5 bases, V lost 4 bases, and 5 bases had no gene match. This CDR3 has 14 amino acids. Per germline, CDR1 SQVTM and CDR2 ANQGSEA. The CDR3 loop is CSVAGTGHTGELFF. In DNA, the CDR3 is TGCAGCGTTGCCGGGACAGGGCATACCGGGGAGCTGTTTTTT.

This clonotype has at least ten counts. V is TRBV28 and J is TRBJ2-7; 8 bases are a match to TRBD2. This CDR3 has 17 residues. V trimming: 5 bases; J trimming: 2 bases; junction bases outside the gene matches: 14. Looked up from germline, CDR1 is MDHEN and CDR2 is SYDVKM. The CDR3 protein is CASSPSGGRREAYEQYF. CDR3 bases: TGTGCCAGCAGTCCCTCGGGGGGGCGACGGGAGGCCTACGAGCAGTACTTC.

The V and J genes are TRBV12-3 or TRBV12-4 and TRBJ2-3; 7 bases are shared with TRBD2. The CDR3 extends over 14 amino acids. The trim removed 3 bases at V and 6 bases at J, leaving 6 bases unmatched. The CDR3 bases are TGTGCCAGCAGTTTGCGGCAGGGAGGGGATACGCAGTATTTT. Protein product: CASSLRQGGDTQYF.